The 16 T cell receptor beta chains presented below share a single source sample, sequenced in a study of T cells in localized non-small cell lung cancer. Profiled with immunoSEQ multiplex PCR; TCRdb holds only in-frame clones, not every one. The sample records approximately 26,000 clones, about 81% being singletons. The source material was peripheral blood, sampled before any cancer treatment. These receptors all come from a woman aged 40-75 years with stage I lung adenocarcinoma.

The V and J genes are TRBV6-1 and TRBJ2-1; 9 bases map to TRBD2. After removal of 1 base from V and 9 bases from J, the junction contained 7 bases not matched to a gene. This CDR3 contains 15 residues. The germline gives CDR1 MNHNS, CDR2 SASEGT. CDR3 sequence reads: CASSEEAGGQGEQFF. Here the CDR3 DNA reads TGTGCCAGCAGTGAAGAGGCGGGGGGGCAAGGTGAGCAGTTCTTC.

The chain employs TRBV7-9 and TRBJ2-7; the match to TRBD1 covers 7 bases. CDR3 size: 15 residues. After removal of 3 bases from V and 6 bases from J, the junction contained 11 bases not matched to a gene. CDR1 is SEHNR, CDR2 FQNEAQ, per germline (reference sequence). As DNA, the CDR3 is TGTGCCAGCAGCTTCGCCGACAGGGCGCCGGGCGAGCAGTACTTC. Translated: CASSFADRAPGEQYF.

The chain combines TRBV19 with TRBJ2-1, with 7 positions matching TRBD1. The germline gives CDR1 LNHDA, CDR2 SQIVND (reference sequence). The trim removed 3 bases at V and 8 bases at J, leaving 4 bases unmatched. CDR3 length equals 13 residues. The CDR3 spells CASSMRRGYEQFF. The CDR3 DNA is TGTGCCAGTAGTATGCGCAGGGGGTATGAGCAGTTCTTC.

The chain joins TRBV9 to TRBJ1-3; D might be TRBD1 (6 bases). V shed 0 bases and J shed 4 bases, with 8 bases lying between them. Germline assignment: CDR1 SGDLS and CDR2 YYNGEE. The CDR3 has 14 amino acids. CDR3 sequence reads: CASSVDRVGNTIYF. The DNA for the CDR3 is TGTGCCAGCAGCGTAGACAGGGTCGGAAACACCATATATTTT.

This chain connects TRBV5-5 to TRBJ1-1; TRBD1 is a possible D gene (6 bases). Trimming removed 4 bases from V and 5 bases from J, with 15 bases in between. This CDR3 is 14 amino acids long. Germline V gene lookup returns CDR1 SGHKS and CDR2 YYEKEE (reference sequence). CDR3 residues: CASSRPDRRTEAFF. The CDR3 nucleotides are TGTGCCAGCAGCAGACCCGACAGGAGGACTGAAGCTTTCTTT.

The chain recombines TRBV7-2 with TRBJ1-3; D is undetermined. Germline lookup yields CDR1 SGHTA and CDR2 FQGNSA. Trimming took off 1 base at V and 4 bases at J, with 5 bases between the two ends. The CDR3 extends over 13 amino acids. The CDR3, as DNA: TGTGCCAGCAGCTTAGAACGAGGAAACACCATATATTTT. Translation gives CASSLERGNTIYF.

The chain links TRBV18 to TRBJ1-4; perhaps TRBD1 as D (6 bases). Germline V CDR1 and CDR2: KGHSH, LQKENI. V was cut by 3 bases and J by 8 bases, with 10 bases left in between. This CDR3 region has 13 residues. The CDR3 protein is CASSPTGQEKLFF. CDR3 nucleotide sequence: TGTGCCAGCTCACCGACAGGTCAGGAAAAACTGTTTTTT.

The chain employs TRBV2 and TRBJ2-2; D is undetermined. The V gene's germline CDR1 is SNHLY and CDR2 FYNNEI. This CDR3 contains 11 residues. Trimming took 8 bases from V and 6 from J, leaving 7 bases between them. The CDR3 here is CASSWPGELFF. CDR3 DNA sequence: TGTGCCAGCTCTTGGCCCGGGGAGCTGTTTTTT.

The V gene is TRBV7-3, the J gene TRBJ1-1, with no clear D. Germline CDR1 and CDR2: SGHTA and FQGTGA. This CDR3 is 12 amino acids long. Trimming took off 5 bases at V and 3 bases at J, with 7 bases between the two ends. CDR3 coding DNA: TGTGCCAGCAGCGCCGGGGACACTGAAGCTTTCTTT. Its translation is CASSAGDTEAFF. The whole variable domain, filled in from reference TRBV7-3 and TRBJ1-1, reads GAGVSQTPSNKVTEKGKYVELRCDPISGHTALYWYRQSLGQGPEFLIYFQGTGAADDSGLPNDRFFAVRPEGSVSTLKIQRTERGDSAVYLCASSAGDTEAFFGQGTRLTVV.

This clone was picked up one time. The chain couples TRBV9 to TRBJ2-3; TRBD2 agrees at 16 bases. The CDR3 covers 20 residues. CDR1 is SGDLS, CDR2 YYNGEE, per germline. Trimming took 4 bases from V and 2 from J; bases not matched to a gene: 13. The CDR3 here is CASSTRGLAGGNGFTDTQYF. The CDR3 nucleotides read TGTGCCAGCAGCACTAGGGGACTAGCGGGGGGGAATGGTTTCACAGATACGCAGTATTTT.

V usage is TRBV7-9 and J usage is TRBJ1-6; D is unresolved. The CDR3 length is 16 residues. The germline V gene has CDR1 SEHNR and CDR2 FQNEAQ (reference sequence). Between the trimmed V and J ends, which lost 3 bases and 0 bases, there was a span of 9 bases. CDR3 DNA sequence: TGTGCCAGCAGCTTCGGCGGTAGCTCCTATAATTCACCCCTCCACTTT. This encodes CASSFGGSSYNSPLHF.

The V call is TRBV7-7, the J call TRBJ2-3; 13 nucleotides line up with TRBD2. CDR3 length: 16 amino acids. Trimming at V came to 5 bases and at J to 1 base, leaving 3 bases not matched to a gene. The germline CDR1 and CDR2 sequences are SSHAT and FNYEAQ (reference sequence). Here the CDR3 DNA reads TGTGCCAGCAGCCTCGGACTAGCGGGAGGCACAGATACGCAGTATTTT. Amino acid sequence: CASSLGLAGGTDTQYF.

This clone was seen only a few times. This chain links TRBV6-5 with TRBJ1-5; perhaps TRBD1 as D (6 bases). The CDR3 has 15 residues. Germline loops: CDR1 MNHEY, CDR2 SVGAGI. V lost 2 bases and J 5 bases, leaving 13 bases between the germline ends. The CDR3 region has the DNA TGTGCCAGCAGTTACACGACAGGAGAGCATCAGCCCCAGCATTTT. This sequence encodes CASSYTTGEHQPQHF.

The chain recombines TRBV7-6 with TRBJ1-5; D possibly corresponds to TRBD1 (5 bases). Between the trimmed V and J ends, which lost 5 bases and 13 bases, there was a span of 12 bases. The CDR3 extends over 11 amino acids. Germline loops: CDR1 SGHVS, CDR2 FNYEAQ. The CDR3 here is CASSHGGTQHF. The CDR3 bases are TGTGCCAGCAGCCACGGGGGGACTCAGCATTTT.

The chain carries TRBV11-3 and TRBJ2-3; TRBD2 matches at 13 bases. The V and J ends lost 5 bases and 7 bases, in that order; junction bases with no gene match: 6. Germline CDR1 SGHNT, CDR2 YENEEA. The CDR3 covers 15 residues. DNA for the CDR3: TGTGCCAGCAGCCTCACTAGCGGGGGGGCCCATACGCAGTATTTT. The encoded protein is CASSLTSGGAHTQYF. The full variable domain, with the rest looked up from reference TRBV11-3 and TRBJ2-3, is EAGVVQSPRYKIIEKKQPVAFWCNPISGHNTLYWYLQNLGQGPELLIRYENEEAVDDSQLPKDRFSAERLKGVDSTLKIQPAELGDSAVYLCASSLTSGGAHTQYFGPGTRLTVL.

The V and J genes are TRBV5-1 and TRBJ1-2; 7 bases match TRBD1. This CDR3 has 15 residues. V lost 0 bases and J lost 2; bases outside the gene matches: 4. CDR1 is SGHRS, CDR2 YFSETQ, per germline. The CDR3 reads CASSLGAQGNYGYTF. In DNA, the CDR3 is TGCGCCAGCAGCTTGGGGGCACAGGGGAACTATGGCTACACCTTC.